The 25 T cell receptor beta chains listed next were all sequenced from one sample in a study of blood T cell repertoires in COVID-19. Sequenced by immunoSEQ multiplex PCR; TCRdb stores in-frame clones only, minus some. The table has under 300,000 clones, approximately 83% seen once. Input material: peripheral blood. All receptors derive from a woman aged 45-65 years who had recovered from COVID-19.

The chain links TRBV29-1 to TRBJ1-2, with unresolved D. CDR1 is SQVTM and CDR2 is ANQGSEA in the germline V gene. CDR3 length equals 12 residues. With 6 bases removed from V and 4 bases from J, the gap between germline ends came to 12 bases. The CDR3 coding sequence is TGCAGCGTATCCGACGGGATCTATGGCTACACCTTC. It specifies CSVSDGIYGYTF.

This chain joins TRBV7-9 and TRBJ1-2; D possibly corresponds to TRBD1 (6 bases). CDR1 and CDR2 from the germline V gene are SEHNR and FQNEAQ (reference sequence). V was pared by 5 bases and J by 7 bases, with 17 bases between. This CDR3 is 14 amino acids long. The CDR3 region has the DNA TGTGCCAGCAGCGCACGGCAGGGGCCGGGTGGCTACACCTTC. Amino acids: CASSARQGPGGYTF.

The V and J genes are TRBV15 and TRBJ1-4, with D unresolved. V was clipped by 1 base and J by 5 bases, with 11 bases between them. The CDR3 runs to 15 residues. Germline V gives CDR1 LNHNV, CDR2 YYDKDF (reference sequence). CDR3 coding DNA: TGTGCCACCAGCAGAGGCGGGCACGCGAATGAAAAACTGTTTTTT. Translated, it gives CATSRGGHANEKLFF.

This clone was observed a few times. The chain has TRBV29-1 and TRBJ1-1, with D possibly TRBD1 on 5 matching bases. This CDR3 has 13 residues. Germline CDR1 SQVTM, CDR2 ANQGSEA. Trimming left V 8 bases short and J 0 bases short, with 13 bases between. Here the CDR3 reads CSHRQTLNTEAFF. CDR3 DNA sequence: TGCAGCCATAGACAGACCCTGAACACTGAAGCTTTCTTT.

The count of this clone is one. Here the CDR3 reads CASSEEGAGRNYGYTF. CDR3 DNA sequence: TGTGCCAGCAGTGAAGAAGGGGCAGGGAGGAACTATGGCTACACCTTC. V usage is TRBV2 and J usage is TRBJ1-2; D perhaps matches TRBD1 (5 bases). The V end lost 1 base, the J end lost 2 bases, and 14 bases lay between the germline ends. The CDR3 extends over 16 amino acids. Germline V gene lookup returns CDR1 SNHLY and CDR2 FYNNEI. Variable domain in full (rest from reference TRBV2 and TRBJ1-2): EPEVTQTPSHQVTQMGQEVILRCVPISNHLYFYWYRQILGQKVEFLVSFYNNEISEKSEIFDDQFSVERPDGSNFTLKIRSTKLEDSAMYFCASSEEGAGRNYGYTFGSGTRLTVV.

The chain couples TRBV2 to TRBJ2-7; 11 positions match TRBD1. The CDR3 loop spans 12 amino acids. Germline-derived CDR1 and CDR2 are SNHLY and FYNNEI. Trimming cost V 6 bases and J 7 bases; bases outside gene matches: 2. This chain's CDR3 is CASRDRGLEQYF. DNA for the CDR3: TGTGCCAGCAGGGACAGGGGGCTTGAGCAGTACTTC.

The CDR3 DNA follows: TGTGCCTGTGCGGGACTAGGGGGTCGGGAGCTGTTTTTT. Translated, it gives CACAGLGGRELFF. J is TRBJ2-2 and V is TRBV30; the match to TRBD2 covers 8 bases. The CDR3 consists of 13 residues. CDR1 and CDR2 from the germline V gene are GTSNPN and SVGIG (reference sequence). With 6 bases clipped from V and 9 bases from J, the junction kept 9 bases outside the gene matches.

The chain carries TRBV28 and TRBJ2-1; 9 nucleotides agree with TRBD2. Germline V gene lookup returns CDR1 MDHEN and CDR2 SYDVKM. Trimming cost V 6 bases and J 11 bases; bases outside gene matches: 17. CDR3 size: 16 residues. The CDR3, as DNA: TGTGCCAGCAGCCCCCTCGGAGCTAGCGGGGATCAAAAGCAGTTCTTC. It encodes CASSPLGASGDQKQFF.

The chain combines TRBV4-3 with TRBJ2-1, with no clear D. Trimming pared 0 bases from V and 4 bases from J, leaving 13 bases between. The CDR3 loop spans 16 amino acids. Germline assignment: CDR1 LGHNA and CDR2 YSLEER. CDR3 coding DNA: TGCGCCAGCAGCCAAGATGAGTGGAGTGATTACAATGAGCAGTTCTTC. Translation: CASSQDEWSDYNEQFF.

The V and J genes are TRBV5-1 and TRBJ1-5; D is perhaps TRBD1 (6 bases). This CDR3 is built from 14 residues. From germline, CDR1 is SGHRS and CDR2 YFSETQ. V lost 4 bases and J 7 bases, leaving 15 bases between the germline ends. The CDR3 coding sequence is TGCGCCAGCAGCACCGGACAGCCCGGGCAGCCCCAGCATTTT. It yields the protein CASSTGQPGQPQHF.

The chain recombines TRBV18 with TRBJ2-2; 10 nucleotides line up with TRBD2. Germline V gives CDR1 KGHSH, CDR2 LQKENI. The junction had 6 bases not matched to a gene; V was cut back by 2 bases and J by 6 bases. The CDR3 has 16 amino acids. The CDR3 protein is CASSPGLAGASGELFF. The DNA of the CDR3 is TGTGCCAGCTCACCAGGGCTAGCGGGAGCCTCCGGGGAGCTGTTTTTT.

This chain uses TRBV30 with TRBJ1-1; D gene ambiguous. The V end lost 1 base, the J end lost 6 bases, and 12 bases lay between the germline ends. CDR1 is GTSNPN, CDR2 SVGIG, per germline (reference sequence). The CDR3 totals 13 residues. CDR3 DNA sequence: TGTGCCTGGAGTGCGGGGATTCCCTCTGAAGCTTTCTTT. Translation gives CAWSAGIPSEAFF.

The chain combines TRBV3-1 (or the pseudogene TRBV3-2) with TRBJ2-3; TRBD1 agrees at 9 bases. Looked up from germline, CDR1 is LGHDT and CDR2 is YNNKEL (reference sequence). V shed 6 bases, J shed 0 bases, and the junction held 4 bases outside the gene matches. This CDR3 contains 15 residues. CDR3 in amino acids: CASSLGTGSTDTQYF. For the CDR3, the DNA is TGTGCCAGCAGTCTCGGGACAGGGAGCACAGATACGCAGTATTTT.

The chain recombines TRBV9 with TRBJ2-3; tentative D call: TRBD2 (6 bases). Germline values: CDR1 SGDLS, CDR2 YYNGEE. The CDR3 is 14 amino acids. V lost 4 bases, J lost 1 base, and 10 bases lay in between. The CDR3 sequence is CASSHGGGTDTQYF. The CDR3 bases are TGTGCCAGCAGCCACGGGGGAGGCACAGATACGCAGTATTTT.

The chain links TRBV28 to TRBJ1-2; tentative D call: TRBD1 (6 bases). The germline V gene has CDR1 MDHEN and CDR2 SYDVKM. This CDR3 has 14 amino acids. V dropped 5 bases and J dropped 1 base, with 11 bases sitting between them. The CDR3, as DNA: TGTGCCAGCAGTCAGGACAGCGTTAACTATGGCTACACCTTC. It yields the protein CASSQDSVNYGYTF.

V and J are TRBV6-5 and TRBJ2-5; D might be TRBD2 (6 bases). This CDR3 comprises 14 residues. The V and J ends lost 5 bases and 5 bases respectively, with 15 bases between them. Per the germline V gene, CDR1 is MNHEY and CDR2 is SVGAGI. CDR3 sequence reads: CASSRGIEGETQYF. The DNA for the CDR3 is TGTGCCAGCAGTCGGGGGATCGAGGGGGAGACCCAGTACTTC.

The chain combines TRBV28 with TRBJ1-1; TRBD1 is a possible D gene (6 bases). With 7 bases removed from V and 4 bases from J, the gap between germline ends came to 13 bases. Germline loops: CDR1 MDHEN, CDR2 SYDVKM. The CDR3 has 13 amino acids. The CDR3 here is CASNIGGGTEAFF. The CDR3 DNA is TGTGCCAGCAACATAGGGGGGGGCACTGAAGCTTTCTTT.

The CDR3 sequence: CASSPPRLSNLAKNIQYF. Here the CDR3 DNA reads TGTGCCAGCTCACCACCACGGCTTAGCAACCTAGCCAAAAACATTCAGTACTTC. This chain uses TRBV18 with TRBJ2-4; no definite D call. The V gene's germline CDR1 is KGHSH and CDR2 LQKENI. Deletions cut 0 bases from V and 0 bases from J, with 15 bases between. This CDR3 contains 18 residues. The complete variable domain, with remaining parts taken from reference TRBV18 and TRBJ2-4, reads NAGVMQNPRHLVRRRGQEARLRCSPMKGHSHVYWYRQLPEEGLKFMVYLQKENIIDESGMPKERFSAEFPKEGPSILRIQQVVRGDSAAYFCASSPPRLSNLAKNIQYFGAGTRLSVL.

The V and J genes are TRBV9 and TRBJ2-5; a possible D gene is TRBD2 (6 bases). Trimming took 4 bases from V and 4 from J, leaving 17 bases between them. Looked up from germline, CDR1 is SGDLS and CDR2 is YYNGEE. The CDR3 loop spans 15 amino acids. CDR3 amino acids: CASSTGPGGGETQYF. CDR3 DNA: TGTGCCAGCAGCACCGGACCCGGGGGAGGAGAGACCCAGTACTTC. Using reference TRBV9 and TRBJ2-5 for the parts outside the CDR3, the full variable domain is DSGVTQTPKHLITATGQRVTLRCSPRSGDLSVYWYQQSLDQGLQFLIQYYNGEERAKGNILERFSAQQFPDLHSELNLSSLELGDSALYFCASSTGPGGGETQYFGPGTRLLVL.

The chain joins TRBV21-1 to TRBJ2-6; the D call TRBD1 from the table was never checked on the DNA. TRBV21-1 is a pseudogene segment. The CDR3 extends over 17 amino acids. DNA for the CDR3: TGTGCCAGCAGCAAAATCCCCAGGGGGCCCGGGGCCAACGTCCTGACTTTC. This translates into CASSKIPRGPGANVLTF.

A remark on this clone: This sample also contains other DNA sequences that code for the same CDR3. This chain links TRBV6-5 with TRBJ1-5, with a possible D match to TRBD1 (5 bases). Germline loops: CDR1 MNHEY, CDR2 SVGAGI. V was cut by 5 bases and J by 7 bases, with 9 bases left in between. CDR3 length: 12 amino acids. The CDR3 nucleotides read TGTGCCAGCAGTAGACGGGGGCAGCCCCAGCATTTT. This codes for CASSRRGQPQHF.

The rearrangement links TRBV4-3 to TRBJ2-2, with D perhaps TRBD2 (5 bases). V lost 0 bases, J lost 5 bases, and 19 bases lay in between. The germline gives CDR1 LGHNA, CDR2 YSLEER. The CDR3 sequence is 18 residues long. CDR3 sequence reads: CASSQELGSGRGTGELFF. CDR3 coding DNA: TGCGCCAGCAGCCAAGAATTGGGGTCGGGCAGAGGGACCGGGGAGCTGTTTTTT.

V gene TRBV4-2 combines with J gene TRBJ1-1; D remains unclear. The CDR3 totals 15 residues. V shed 5 bases and J shed 0 bases, with 13 bases lying between them. Per germline, CDR1 LGHNA and CDR2 YNFKEQ. The CDR3 DNA sequence: TGTGCCAGCAGCTCGAGAGGAATCTTGAACACTGAAGCTTTCTTT. It is translated as CASSSRGILNTEAFF.

The chain joins TRBV19 to TRBJ2-1; D gene unclear. The germline V gene encodes CDR1 LNHDA and CDR2 SQIVND (reference sequence). Deletions cut 3 bases from V and 0 bases from J, with 12 bases between. This CDR3 region has 16 residues. CDR3 sequence reads: CASSIPASTSYNEQFF. In nucleotides, the CDR3 is TGTGCCAGTAGTATTCCCGCGAGCACCTCCTACAATGAGCAGTTCTTC.

In this sample, this clone turned up once. The rearrangement uses TRBV6-1 and TRBJ1-5; D remains unclear. V was pared by 2 bases and J by 9 bases, with 5 bases between. Germline V lookup: CDR1 MNHNS, CDR2 SASEGT. The CDR3 contains 11 residues. The CDR3 DNA sequence: TGTGCCAGCAGTGAACTTTGGCCCCAGCATTTT. Translated, it gives CASSELWPQHF.